This T cell receptor (beta chain) was recorded in a study of shared clonotypes between healthy human individuals. Both subsets, CD45RA+ naive and CD45RA-negative memory, were split from the CD4+ cells. The CDR3 extends over 13 amino acids. The germline V and J ends were trimmed by 3 bases and 2 bases, with 8 bases remaining between them. Germline V gene sequence: CDR1 LNHDA, CDR2 SQIVND (reference sequence). A deep-level run was used for the assay. Replicate PCRs for sorted subsets used around 200 ng DNA; this equaled about 30,000 T cell genomes. Original data processing: With immunoSEQ giving junction-only sequences and no quality scores, filtering differed. Profiling relied on immunoSEQ multiplex PCR, and the TCRdb table lists in-frame clones only, not all of them. The V and J calls and the clone size are those of that table, but D and trimming were determined from the DNA. The data contain roughly 2.2 million clones, 85% to 95% of them singletons.

As concerns this clone: Other DNA sequences in this specimen translate into the identical CDR3.

The chain combines TRBV19 with TRBJ2-7, with a weak D call TRBD1 (6 bases). The source is a man younger than 35 in good health. Some clones in this sample may be carry-over from other donors' samples. The source material was naive CD4+ T cells from PBMCs. Regarding subset: CD45RA+ positively selected. The CDR3 spells CASSINRAYEQYF. The CDR3, as DNA: TGTGCCAGTAGTATTAACAGGGCCTACGAGCAGTACTTC.